This T cell receptor (beta chain) was retrieved from a study of blood T cell repertoires in COVID-19 (dated by TCRdb to 2020 to 2022). Describing the broader study: Samples covering the acute and convalescent phases of COVID-19 were provided by collaborators in the United States, Italy and Spain. The sample metadata nearly always contained a de-identified subject ID, COVID-19 status, age in years and sex. HLA class I and class II types, where available, came from metadata supplied by the sample provider rather than from assay-based typing. The samples were drawn from the first 160 participants of the ongoing ImmuneRACE study and from 1,254 subjects provided by 6 global collaborators. The material from the prospective study consisted of cDNA or gDNA derived from T cells, B-cell-depleted T cells, or PBMCs. Deeply sampled blood TCRbeta repertoires from subjects exposed to, actively infected with, or recovered from COVID-19 were included in the dataset. The repertoires were made available in a free public database intended to serve as a resource for research on the immune response to SARS-CoV-2. The paper's findings and limits, for the study overall: The amount of clinical and demographic metadata varied by source and participant and was provided uncurated.

TCRbeta CDR3 regions were amplified from genomic DNA using the immunoSEQ Assay, a bias-controlled multiplex PCR. As for the original processing: Within the assay, amplification of reference gene primers was used to estimate how many nucleated cells each sample contained. To quantify the absolute abundance of each unique TCRbeta CDR3 rearrangement, sequence reads were collapsed and filtered. Productive Simpson clonality was computed per sample as the square root of Simpson's diversity index over productive rearrangements. In TCRdb, the immuneACCESS table is reduced to in-frame sequences with V and J assigned. These tables do not hold every clone; where another copy was compared, an unresolved V gene accounts for under half, and the others remain unexplained. The D gene and trimming were derived from the DNA, and the V and J assignments and clone size from that table. For this sample there are fewer than 250,000 clones; about 80% appear just once. Jointly, the top ten make up approximately 6.9% of the sample.

Collaborating institutions collected whole blood in K2EDTA tubes following their own protocols. Collaborator samples were shipped for TCRbeta analysis as frozen whole blood, isolated PBMCs, or DNA extracted from either sample type. Concerning this clone: This clone's antigen is unknown. Per-base qualities were not stored, and no clone one base away is much larger.

From V the trimming removes 0 bases and from J it removes 3 bases, while the gene matches leave 4 bases of the junction unaccounted for. The CDR3 contains 15 residues, cysteine and phenylalanine counted. The DNA shown is the 45-base CDR3, in frame from base 1. Based on the germline V gene, the CDR1 and CDR2 sequences are SGHTA and FQGNSA. This receptor was taken from a man aged 55 to 70 with acute or convalescent COVID-19. Sequencing input: peripheral blood. The rearrangement combines TRBV7-2 with TRBJ1-1; 7 junctional bases match TRBD1. The bases are TGTGCCAGCAGCTTAGCTGCGACAGGGTACACTGAAGCTTTCTTT. Its protein product is CASSLAATGYTEAFF.